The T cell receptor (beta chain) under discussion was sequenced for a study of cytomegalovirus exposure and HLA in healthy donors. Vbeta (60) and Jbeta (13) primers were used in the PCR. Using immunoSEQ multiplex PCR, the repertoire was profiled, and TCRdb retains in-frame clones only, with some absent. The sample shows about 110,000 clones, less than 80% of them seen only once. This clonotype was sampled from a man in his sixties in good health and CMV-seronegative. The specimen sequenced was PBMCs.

The CDR3 sequence: CASSVGQVNTEAFF. The CDR3 nucleotides read TGTGCCAGCAGCGTAGGACAGGTGAACACTGAAGCTTTCTTT. V gene TRBV9 combines with J gene TRBJ1-1, with D perhaps TRBD1 (6 bases). V lost 0 bases and J 0 bases, leaving 6 bases between the germline ends. CDR3 length: 14 residues. Germline CDR1 reads SGDLS; CDR2 reads YYNGEE.